A single sample gave rise to the 8 T cell receptor beta chains below, sequenced in a study of beta chain features in type 1 diabetes. Their antigens are not known. Of the isolated RNA, all was reverse transcribed, and so the sequenced material was expressed TCRB transcripts. Assay: immunoSEQ multiplex PCR; the TCRdb copy retains only in-frame clones and omits some. The table shows 300,000 to 350,000 clones, with around 9.3% occurring only once. Study findings and constraints: For Type 1 diabetes patients, all four CD4+ subsets carried TCRB CDR3s that were moderately but significantly shorter.

Sequencing was carried out using central memory CD4+ T cells from blood. These receptors came from a man aged 25 to 40 with type 1 diabetes.

There are a few counts of this clone. J is TRBJ2-7 and V is TRBV30; D gene unclear. Germline CDR1 and CDR2: GTSNPN and SVGIG (reference sequence). CDR3 length: 14 amino acids. The V end lost 3 bases, the J end lost 6 bases, and 18 bases lay between the germline ends. CDR3 in DNA: TGTGCCTGGAGGCCCGGGCTCCTCCCCTCCGAGCAGTACTTC. Protein sequence: CAWRPGLLPSEQYF.

This clone was seen more than once but under ten times. The chain has TRBV2 and TRBJ1-3, with unresolved D. The CDR3 sequence is 14 residues long. With 3 bases removed from V and 0 bases from J, the gap between germline ends came to 6 bases. Germline assignment: CDR1 SNHLY and CDR2 FYNNEI. The CDR3 DNA is TGTGCCAGCAGTGAGGCCTTCTCTGGAAACACCATATATTTT. Protein: CASSEAFSGNTIYF.

V and J are TRBV5-6 and TRBJ2-1; TRBD2 is a possible D gene (6 bases). The CDR3 runs to 19 residues. Looked up from germline, CDR1 is SGHDT and CDR2 is YYEEEE. The germline V and J ends were trimmed by 4 bases and 4 bases, with 27 bases remaining between them. CDR3: CASSVPGPGGVLLYNEQFF. The DNA of the CDR3 is TGTGCCAGCAGCGTCCCGGGCCCTGGCGGGGTCCTATTGTACAATGAGCAGTTCTTC.

A few counts support this clone. The chain links TRBV21-1 to TRBJ2-1; TRBD1, as called in the table, went unchecked against the DNA. TRBV21-1 is shown as a pseudogene. The CDR3 is 16 amino acids. CDR3 nucleotides: TGTGCCAGCACAAAAAGGGAAGGACAGGGTTTCAATGAGCAGTTCTTC. This encodes CASTKREGQGFNEQFF.

This clone was seen only a few times. V and J are TRBV5-1 and TRBJ2-7; no definite D call. Trimming removed 3 bases from V and 7 bases from J, with 14 bases in between. Germline lookup yields CDR1 SGHRS and CDR2 YFSETQ. CDR3 length: 13 amino acids. The CDR3 region has the DNA TGCGCCAGCAGCTCGCCTCGGCCACTTGAGCAGTACTTC. Translation: CASSSPRPLEQYF.

This clone was seen a handful of times. The rearrangement uses TRBV19 and TRBJ1-1, with 9 bases matching TRBD1. Germline loops: CDR1 LNHDA, CDR2 SQIVND (reference sequence). Trimming cost V 5 bases and J 0 bases; bases outside gene matches: 4. There are 15 residues in the CDR3. The CDR3 loop is CASSPRDRVNTEAFF. The CDR3 DNA reads TGTGCCAGTAGTCCCCGGGACAGGGTGAACACTGAAGCTTTCTTT.

This clone was found a few times. V and J are TRBV6-5 and TRBJ2-7; perhaps TRBD1 as D (6 bases). The CDR3 runs to 14 residues. Between the trimmed V and J ends, which lost 6 bases and 2 bases, there was a span of 14 bases. From germline, CDR1 is MNHEY and CDR2 SVGAGI. CDR3 coding DNA: TGTGCCAGCAGACCGGGACAAAAAACCTACGAGCAGTACTTC. It codes for CASRPGQKTYEQYF.

This chain connects TRBV2 to TRBJ2-7, with D unresolved. Deletions cut 4 bases from V and 4 bases from J, with 14 bases between. The germline V gene encodes CDR1 SNHLY and CDR2 FYNNEI. The CDR3 is 14 amino acids. This chain's CDR3 is CASSAPLRLYEQYF. CDR3 nucleotide sequence: TGTGCCAGCAGTGCCCCGCTGAGGTTGTACGAGCAGTACTTC.